The source of this T cell receptor beta chain is a study of OX40 agonist ivuxolimab in advanced cancers. Looking at the study overall: Among those enrolled, mean age was approximately 62 years (range about 20 to 79) and 82.7% were male. Checkpoint inhibitors had been given previously to 40% of patients. Study observations and caveats: Among T cells, CD8+ cells averaged more expanded clones than CD4+ cells. Doses of 0.1 to 3.0 mg/kg were accompanied by clonal expansion of CD4+ and CD8+ blood T cells by week 6.

Germline CDR1 SGDLS, CDR2 YYNGEE. Unmatched junction bases numbered 1, after V lost 0 bases and J lost 2 bases. The CDR3 sequence is 15 residues long. Clones were read by immunoSEQ multiplex PCR, and TCRdb kept only the in-frame ones, dropping some. Of around 68,000 clones in the sample, roughly nine tenths are singletons; the top ten hold around 0.28%. Turning to this clone: The antigen is not known.

V is TRBV9 and J is TRBJ2-2; 7 bases match TRBD1. This TCR was recovered from an adult with an advanced solid tumor such as melanoma, head and neck, liver or kidney cancer. Sample: CD4+ or CD8+ T cells sorted from blood, taken in a trial of the OX40 agonist ivuxolimab. CDR3 protein: CASSVGQGNTGELFF. The CDR3 nucleotides read TGTGCCAGCAGCGTAGGACAGGGCAACACCGGGGAGCTGTTTTTT. The variable domain in full, with the rest retrieved from reference TRBV9 and TRBJ2-2, is DSGVTQTPKHLITATGQRVTLRCSPRSGDLSVYWYQQSLDQGLQFLIQYYNGEERAKGNILERFSAQQFPDLHSELNLSSLELGDSALYFCASSVGQGNTGELFFGEGSRLTVL.